This T cell receptor beta chain was captured by sequencing in a study of CD4 T cells in relation to SARS-CoV-2 and coronaviruses. Study-wide context: PBMCs were cultured with antigen for roughly 11 days before TCR beta sequencing.

J lost 8 bases, V lost 10 bases, and 14 bases had no gene match. This CDR3 comprises 14 residues. Germline values: CDR1 MDHEN, CDR2 SYDVKM. Fewer than 1.2 x 10^5 naive or memory CD4+ cells were cultured with CEF peptides for about 10 days. Of note for this clone: Its antigen is still unknown.

Measured with immunoSEQ multiplex PCR; TCRdb has only the in-frame clones, and not every one. The table has approximately 40,000 clones, around four fifths seen once. The receptor's source is an adult with COVID-19. J is TRBJ2-1 and V is TRBV28; 7 bases match TRBD1. The sample was memory CD4+ T cells from PBMCs, cultured in vitro. The CDR3 region has the DNA TGTGCCACCCACGACAGGGTATCCTCCTATGAGCAGTTCTTC. Translated: CATHDRVSSYEQFF.